This entry concerns a single TCR beta chain. Its antigen is still unknown. This entry comes from a study of PD-L1 blockade in urothelial cancer. Study summary: Patients had undergone 0 to 3 prior chemotherapy regimens. Blood was tested 3 weeks (second dose) and 6 weeks into treatment. Study observations and caveats: Those with durable benefit had larger increases in tumor-associated blood clones at 3 weeks.

This table comes from immunoSEQ multiplex PCR, and its TCRdb copy is limited to in-frame clones, with some not included. The sample carries around 100,000 clones, 80% to 90% recorded once. This CDR3 spans 14 amino acids. Germline V gene data show CDR1 as SGDLS and CDR2 as YYNGEE. The trim removed 5 bases at V and 4 bases at J, leaving 6 bases unmatched. As for time point: pretreatment peripheral blood. This chain connects TRBV9 to TRBJ2-3, with 8 bases matching TRBD1. The receptor's source is a man aged 60 to 69 with urothelial cancer. The sequenced sample was PBMCs, obtained around atezolizumab (anti-PD-L1) treatment. The CDR3 DNA sequence: TGTGCCAGCAGTCGCACAGGGGGAGCAGATACGCAGTATTTT. Its translation: CASSRTGGADTQYF.